This T cell receptor (beta chain) was documented in a study of shared clonotypes between healthy human individuals. Only in-frame clones appear in the TCRdb table, and some are missing; sequencing was by immunoSEQ multiplex PCR. The sample lists over 2 million clones, roughly 96% occurring once. Points from the study as a whole: In the sorted subsets, rarefaction showed sequencing was incomplete despite large depth.

A note on this clone: Antigen: not known.

Germline V gene lookup returns CDR1 SQVTM and CDR2 ANQGSEA. This CDR3 comprises 12 residues. Trimming shortened V by 0 bases and J by 3 bases, and 5 bases separated the two germline ends. The V gene is TRBV29-1, the J gene TRBJ1-1; D uncertain. The TCR originated in a man in his late teens or twenties in good health. Sequencing was performed on naive CD4+ T cells sorted from blood. Regarding subset: CD45RA+ positively selected. CDR3 amino acids: CSVEEVDTEAFF. The CDR3 region has the DNA TGCAGCGTTGAAGAGGTAGACACTGAAGCTTTCTTT. The full variable domain, with the rest looked up from reference TRBV29-1 and TRBJ1-1, is SAVISQKPSRDICQRGTSLTIQCQVDSQVTMMFWYRQQPGQSLTLIATANQGSEATYESGFVIDKFPISRPNLTFSTLTVSNMSPEDSSIYLCSVEEVDTEAFFGQGTRLTVV.